This is a list of T cell receptor beta chains from one sample in a study of beta chain features in type 1 diabetes. Sequencing was performed with immunoSEQ multiplex PCR; in TCRdb, only in-frame clones are kept and a portion is missing. The table includes 130,000 to 150,000 clones, roughly a tenth detected once. Sequences were obtained from naive CD4+ T cells from blood. The origin of the receptors is a man aged 18 to 30 in good health. The conserved cysteine and the conserved F or W are not part of the CDR3 here.

v_gene	j_gene	CDR3aa
TRBV7-6	TRBJ2-5	ASSLSGQLKTQY
TRBV7-2	TRBJ2-3	ASSPPGTQY
TRBV7-8	TRBJ1-3	ASSPWGRGNTIY
TRBV4-3	TRBJ1-5	ASSRQKEGNQPQH
TRBV9	TRBJ2-5	ASSPWGQRQETQY
TRBV19	TRBJ1-1	ASSKGSGTAQMNTEAF
TRBV7-2	TRBJ1-2	ATGGANYGYT
TRBV15	TRBJ2-5	ATSRDRAGQETQY
TRBV6-6	TRBJ1-2	ASTLDRLGYT
TRBV2	TRBJ2-1	ASSGDRNNEQF
TRBV18	TRBJ1-6	ASSPPTGVGYSPLH
TRBV21-1	TRBJ2-3	ASINEGQGAPTDTQY
TRBV28	TRBJ2-7	ASTTGTGAYEQY
TRBV9	TRBJ2-7	ASSPGGASYEQY
TRBV28	TRBJ2-5	ASSRLAGEETQY
TRBV29-1	TRBJ1-5	SAQFRVGQPQH
TRBV19	TRBJ2-1	ASTRQGIYNEQF
TRBV9	TRBJ2-3	ASSVGAGGPDTQY
TRBV27	TRBJ1-1	ASRLLSGGYMNTEAF
TRBV6-6	TRBJ1-2	ASRTTWTGEPYGYT
TRBV7-9	TRBJ1-2	ASRKGAEGAGYT
TRBV7-3	TRBJ2-5	ASSLTRGAQETQY
TRBV7-9	TRBJ2-2	ASRFNRGNTGELF
TRBV4-1	TRBJ2-7	ASSPLVGGSEQY
TRBV7-2	TRBJ2-5	ASNPGRRGGLVDETQY
TRBV28	TRBJ2-1	ASSFLQGTLNEQF
TRBV6-6	TRBJ2-3	ASSLQGSSADTQY
TRBV6-4	TRBJ1-1	ASSNRDTEAF
TRBV21-1	TRBJ1-5	ASRRQGPYNQPQH
TRBV2	TRBJ2-5	ASSEIARQETQY
TRBV27	TRBJ2-3	ASSYGGGTDTQY
TRBV6-1	TRBJ1-4	ASSEGAANEKLF
TRBV2	TRBJ1-6	ASRQGAASNSPLH
TRBV15	TRBJ1-3	ATSRAGAGNTIY
TRBV7-2	TRBJ2-1	ASSRDTGTYNEQF
TRBV21-1	TRBJ2-3	ASSKLDRRGRSTDTQY
TRBV11-3	TRBJ2-7	ASSSGTGGYKQY
TRBV7-8	TRBJ2-6	ASSLTGGGTGANVLT
TRBV4-3	TRBJ2-2	ASSQGRVTGELF
TRBV5-4	TRBJ2-1	ASTRIQGLDEQF
TRBV7-8	TRBJ2-7	ASSLASGSYEQY
TRBV2	TRBJ1-2	ATYSVGGRGDYGYT
TRBV7-9	TRBJ1-2	ASSPRAGYT
TRBV5-5	TRBJ1-5	ASSSQPATAYNQPQH
TRBV6-5	TRBJ2-1	ASSPPGPYNEQF
TRBV19	TRBJ1-3	ASSDSGGRDTIY
TRBV7-3	TRBJ2-1	ASSSQGQGLSEQF
TRBV6-5	TRBJ2-3	ASMVRGGLTDTQY
TRBV27	TRBJ1-4	ASSLYRDEKLF